This TCR beta chain stems from a study of blood T cell repertoires in COVID-19. Study details: Material from acute and convalescent COVID-19 was sourced from the United States, Italy and Spain. T cells, B-cell-depleted T cells, or PBMCs supplied cDNA or gDNA.

This clone was seen a few times. CDR1 and CDR2 from the germline V gene are LGHDT and YNNKEL (reference sequence). V shed 4 bases and J shed 6 bases, with 6 bases lying between them. The CDR3 totals 11 residues. Here immunoSEQ multiplex PCR was the method, and the copy in TCRdb shows in-frame clones only, minus some. The sample contains approximately 300,000 clones, roughly 86% of which appear only once. The sequence was obtained from a woman in her twenties or thirties with COVID-19, enrolled during active disease. This chain connects TRBV3-1 (or the pseudogene TRBV3-2) to TRBJ2-5, with a possible D match to TRBD1 (5 bases). Sample: peripheral blood. CDR3: CASSLDKTQYF. The CDR3 DNA is TGTGCCAGCAGCCTGGACAAGACCCAGTACTTC.